This note documents a single T cell receptor (beta chain) sequence. Its target antigen remains unknown. The sample holds no much larger clone one base away, and base qualities are not on file. Donors were healthy HIV-negative adults with no recently reported acute infections or vaccinations. Only Caucasian adults living in Nashville, Tennessee, USA were represented among the donors. Magnetic negative selection was used to enrich CD4+ T cells, after which naive cells were positively selected on CD45RA and the negative fraction became the memory subset. After blood collection by leukapheresis, PBMCs were isolated using Ficoll-Histopaque density gradient centrifugation and then cryopreserved in the vapor phase of liquid nitrogen. Analytical flow cytometry was used to check the purity and quantity of each magnetically sorted T cell population. Genomic DNA was isolated from each sorted fraction and quantified by UV absorbance on a Nanodrop 2000c.

This sample was taken from a study of shared clonotypes between healthy human individuals (dated by TCRdb to 2019 to 2021). Study-level background: The cohort comprised a couple of women and a few men aged 18 to 49 years. Blood TCR repertoires of roughly five healthy adults were deeply sequenced to estimate repertoire size and the extent of clonotype sharing between individuals. For each donor, CD4 naive and CD4 memory were each given three plates, CD8 naive was given two plates, and CD8 memory was given one plate. Between about 0.9 and 10 billion PBMCs per donor were obtained by leukapheresis. To increase sequencing depth and limit assay-specific biases, different laboratories used diverse techniques to prepare libraries and sequence TCR repertoires. Study-wide findings and limitations: Only blood was sampled, and tissue TCR repertoires likely differ from those in blood. Because the study included a small number of donors, the genetic and exposure-history diversity represented was limited. Compared with non-shared clonotypes, the clonotypes found in all four sorted-subset donors had higher generation probabilities. Even with the large sequencing depth, rarefaction of the sorted-subset datasets indicated that sequencing was incomplete. Sharing across a few donors was observed for around 5% of naive CD4, about 4% of naive CD8, roughly 2.3% of memory CD4, and less than 0.45% of memory CD8 clonotypes. Larger estimated clonotype richness was generally found for naive subsets than for memory subsets. Pairwise subsampling indicated that sequencing depth was expected to affect the degree of clonotype sharing among donors.

Using the deep immunoSEQ assay, multiplex PCR amplified TCR CDR3 regions from genomic DNA. For each cell subset, the extracted genomic DNA was distributed evenly across all wells of several immunoSEQ 96-well plates, and each plate served as one replicate. For sorted subsets, about 0.2 ug genomic DNA, equal to 30,000 to 35,000 T cell genomes, was loaded into each replicate PCR. Purified libraries were quantified with a Qubit 3.0 fluorometer, sized on a Bioanalyzer 2100, and re-quantified with the KAPA Library Quantification kit. Every immunoSEQ 96-well plate was sequenced on a dedicated single-read 150-cycle Illumina NextSeq 550 flow cell. The authors' analysis ran thus. Because the immunoSEQ output held only junctional sequences and lacked quality scores, the filtering could not match the filtering applied to full-length reads. To assign V/J genes and CDR3, sequences were annotated using PyIR, a Python wrapper for IgBLAST v1.9, with IMGT germline references. Reads were removed for weak V/J assignments (E-value above 1e-6), missing CDR3, stop codons, out-of-frame junctions, or ambiguous translated residues. V3J clonotypes were defined as sequences sharing the same inferred V gene, J gene, and CDR3 amino acid sequence. To compute the percentage overlap between repertoires, the number of shared unique clonotypes was divided by the size of the smaller repertoire. Richness of each repertoire was evaluated using RTK rarefaction, the Chao1 estimator, and Recon v2.1 estimates of unobserved clonotypes. OLGA was used to compute generation probabilities for all TCRbeta clonotypes that the gDNA method yielded from four donors. Imported from immuneACCESS, the table was reduced by TCRdb to in-frame sequences with V and J called. These copies leave out some clones; in studies compared against another copy, an unresolved V gene accounts for under half, and the cause of the remainder is not known. V and J calls and clone size are as listed in that table; D and trimming were resolved from the DNA. The sample table lists around 240,000 clones, approximately 65% of them with a count of one. The ten most abundant clones make up roughly 11% of the sample.

CDR1 and CDR2 are read off the germline V gene as SNHLY and FYNNEI. Cut back by 7 bases and 5 bases, the V and J ends lie 13 bases apart. Including cysteine and phenylalanine, the CDR3 has 13 amino acids. Only the CDR3 part of the read is kept: 39 bases, read in frame from the first base. Sequencing used memory CD4+ T cells sorted from blood. This sample's cell subset or site label indicates: CD45RA-negative fraction. The source of this sequence is a man aged 25 to 40 in good health. The chain uses TRBV2 and TRBJ2-3; there is no confident call for the D gene. The bases are TGTGCCAGCATTACTCTATCTCAAGATACGCAGTATTTT. Translated, it reads CASITLSQDTQYF.